The next 29 T cell receptor beta chains were all read from a single sample in a study of blood T cell repertoires in COVID-19. Profiled with immunoSEQ multiplex PCR; TCRdb holds only in-frame clones, not every one. Found here are tens of thousands of clones, roughly 84% of them singletons; the top ten hold 4.5% to 5.5%. What was sequenced was peripheral blood. The receptors come from a woman in her fifties or sixties with acute or convalescent COVID-19.

CDR3 bases: TGTGCCAGCTCACCAAGACAGGGGGCTTATGGCTACACCTTC. Protein sequence: CASSPRQGAYGYTF. The chain carries TRBV18 and TRBJ1-2, with 10 bases that match TRBD1. Germline values: CDR1 KGHSH, CDR2 LQKENI. There are 14 residues in the CDR3. The V gene end was trimmed by 2 bases and the J gene end by 5 bases; junction bases not matched to a gene: 2. Drawing the rest from reference TRBV18 and TRBJ1-2, the complete variable domain is NAGVMQNPRHLVRRRGQEARLRCSPMKGHSHVYWYRQLPEEGLKFMVYLQKENIIDESGMPKERFSAEFPKEGPSILRIQQVVRGDSAAYFCASSPRQGAYGYTFGSGTRLTVV.

With respect to this clone: This sample also contains other DNA sequences that code for the same CDR3. The gene calls are TRBV2 and TRBJ1-1; 8 bases line up with TRBD1. This CDR3 is built from 19 residues. From germline, CDR1 is SNHLY and CDR2 FYNNEI. Unmatched junction bases numbered 22, after V lost 7 bases and J lost 3 bases. CDR3 in amino acids: CASKYPGQGGSQGDTEAFF. In DNA form, the CDR3 reads TGTGCCAGCAAATATCCAGGACAGGGAGGGAGCCAAGGGGACACTGAAGCTTTCTTT.

This chain uses TRBV12-3 or TRBV12-4 with TRBJ1-4; 7 bases map to TRBD1. The CDR3 length is 13 residues. Trimming took 6 bases from V and 7 from J; bases not matched to a gene: 5. The CDR3 loop reads CASREGQIEKLFF. CDR3 DNA: TGTGCCAGCAGAGAGGGACAGATTGAAAAACTGTTTTTT.

This chain joins TRBV11-2 and TRBJ1-4, with 11 bases lining up with TRBD1. Germline CDR1 and CDR2: SGHAT and FQNNGV. J gave up 5 bases and V 7 bases, and 3 bases lay outside the gene matches. The CDR3 is 14 amino acids. In DNA, the CDR3 is TGTGCCAGCACCCGGGACAGGGGGAATGAAAAACTGTTTTTT. Its protein is CASTRDRGNEKLFF.

J is TRBJ2-2 and V is TRBV6-6, with D perhaps matching TRBD1 (5 bases). The V gene's germline CDR1 is MNHNY and CDR2 SVGAGI (reference sequence). V dropped 6 bases and J dropped 1 base, with 12 bases sitting between them. The CDR3 runs 15 residues. The chain's CDR3 is CASREGVRNTGELFF. The DNA of the CDR3 is TGTGCCAGCAGGGAAGGGGTCCGGAACACCGGGGAGCTGTTTTTT.

This sequence joins TRBV19 and TRBJ2-1; D gene ambiguous. The CDR3 has 14 residues. Germline loops: CDR1 LNHDA, CDR2 SQIVND (reference sequence). Trimming took off 5 bases at V and 2 bases at J, with 10 bases between the two ends. The CDR3 spells CASSQVGTYNEQFF. CDR3 nucleotide sequence: TGTGCCAGTAGTCAGGTGGGTACCTACAATGAGCAGTTCTTC.

V is TRBV6-7 and J is TRBJ2-7; possibly TRBD1 for D (6 bases). TRBV6-7 is marked as an open reading frame, function uncertain. CDR3 size: 14 residues. Trimming shortened V by 6 bases and J by 2 bases, and 14 bases separated the two germline ends. Here the CDR3 reads CASRSGTLTYEQYF. In nucleotides, the CDR3 is TGTGCCAGCAGGTCCGGGACATTAACCTACGAGCAGTACTTC.

The genes are TRBV4-2 and TRBJ1-6; 7 bases are a match to TRBD1. V shed 1 base and J 6 bases; nucleotides not matched to a gene: 9. The CDR3 is 17 amino acids. Germline values: CDR1 LGHNA, CDR2 YNFKEQ. CDR3 nucleotides: TGTGCCAGCAGCCAAGGTGGGGGTGCAGGGGGTAATTCACCCCTCCACTTT. As protein: CASSQGGGAGGNSPLHF.

The rearrangement joins TRBV2 to TRBJ1-2; possibly TRBD1 for D (5 bases). Germline V CDR1 and CDR2: SNHLY, FYNNEI. The CDR3 covers 13 residues. Trimming took off 2 bases at V and 4 bases at J, with 8 bases between the two ends. CDR3 DNA sequence: TGTGCCAGCAGTGAAATCAGGGCCTATGGCTACACCTTC. It specifies CASSEIRAYGYTF.

V and J are TRBV5-1 and TRBJ1-1; 8 bases align to TRBD1. The germline V gene has CDR1 SGHRS and CDR2 YFSETQ. This CDR3 has 13 amino acids. Trimming took 5 bases from V and 1 from J; bases not matched to a gene: 1. The CDR3 here is CASRGQGNTEAFF. CDR3 DNA: TGCGCCAGCAGAGGACAGGGGAACACTGAAGCTTTCTTT. Full variable domain (missing parts from reference TRBV5-1 and TRBJ1-1): KAGVTQTPRYLIKTRGQQVTLSCSPISGHRSVSWYQQTPGQGLQFLFEYFSETQRNKGNFPGRFSGRQFSNSRSEMNVSTLELGDSALYLCASRGQGNTEAFFGQGTRLTVV.

This chain joins TRBV19 and TRBJ1-1; no clear D gene. The CDR3 totals 12 residues. Per the germline V gene, CDR1 is LNHDA and CDR2 is SQIVND (reference sequence). V gave up 1 base and J gave up 7 bases, with 7 bases separating them. The CDR3 DNA sequence: TGTGCCAGTAGTATAGGGGAGGGTGAAGCTTTCTTT. The encoded protein is CASSIGEGEAFF.

This sequence joins TRBV21-1 and TRBJ1-5; the D call in the table, TRBD1, was not verified against the DNA. TRBV21-1 counts as a pseudogene. CDR3 length: 20 residues. The CDR3 DNA sequence: TGTGCCAGCAGCAAAGAACGGTGTAGGGGGCGCAGGGGTAGACATCAGCCCCAGCATTTT. It encodes CASSKERCRGRRGRHQPQHF.

The chain joins TRBV25-1 to TRBJ1-4; TRBD1 agrees at 7 bases. V shed 4 bases and J 4 bases; nucleotides not matched to a gene: 9. CDR3 size: 16 residues. CDR1 and CDR2 (germline): MGHDK, SYGVNS. The CDR3 DNA reads as TGTGCCAGCAGTGCCTCACCGGGACAGAGTAATGAAAAACTGTTTTTT. It codes for CASSASPGQSNEKLFF.

CDR3 in DNA: TGTGCCAGCAGCTCGCGTTCCGGGACTGGTGGATTCGATGAGCAGTTCTTC. This gives the protein CASSSRSGTGGFDEQFF. The chain couples TRBV9 to TRBJ2-1; maybe TRBD2 (6 bases). Trimming cost V 4 bases and J 8 bases, with 25 bases left between them. The germline CDR1 and CDR2 sequences are SGDLS and YYNGEE. This CDR3 comprises 17 residues.

CDR3: CASARGTDTYEQYF. DNA for the CDR3: TGTGCCAGCGCTCGGGGGACCGACACCTACGAGCAGTACTTC. This sequence joins TRBV3-1 (or the pseudogene TRBV3-2) and TRBJ2-7; D may be TRBD2 (6 bases). Germline CDR1 and CDR2: LGHDT and YNNKEL (reference sequence). The CDR3 spans 14 residues. The ends were cut back, 8 bases at V and 2 bases at J, with 16 bases in the middle.

This clone has just a few counts. The V call is TRBV10-3, the J call TRBJ2-1, with D uncertain. Trimming took 3 bases from V and 4 from J, leaving 7 bases between them. Per the germline V gene, CDR1 is ENHRY and CDR2 is SYGVKD. This CDR3 region has 13 residues. CDR3 coding DNA: TGTGCCATCAGTGAAAACCGGTACAATGAGCAGTTCTTC. Its translation: CAISENRYNEQFF.

J is TRBJ2-1 and V is TRBV18; 9 nucleotides agree with TRBD1. Trimming cost V 6 bases and J 0 bases; bases outside gene matches: 6. This CDR3 comprises 16 residues. The germline gives CDR1 KGHSH, CDR2 LQKENI. Here the CDR3 DNA reads TGTGCCAGCTCCCCGGGGACAGGGACCTCCTACAATGAGCAGTTCTTC. It encodes CASSPGTGTSYNEQFF. Variable domain in full (rest from reference TRBV18 and TRBJ2-1): NAGVMQNPRHLVRRRGQEARLRCSPMKGHSHVYWYRQLPEEGLKFMVYLQKENIIDESGMPKERFSAEFPKEGPSILRIQQVVRGDSAAYFCASSPGTGTSYNEQFFGPGTRLTVL.

The chain couples TRBV6-5 to TRBJ1-1, with 8 bases aligning to TRBD1. The CDR3 contains 12 residues. V lost 4 bases, J lost 11 bases, and 6 bases stayed unmatched. The germline V gene has CDR1 MNHEY and CDR2 SVGAGI. Here the CDR3 DNA reads TGTGCCAGCAGTTTCCGGACAGGGCCGGCTTTCTTT. Translation gives CASSFRTGPAFF.

This chain connects TRBV5-6 to TRBJ1-6, with a possible D match to TRBD1 (6 bases). The germline V and J ends were trimmed by 1 base and 0 bases, with 14 bases remaining between them. The CDR3 loop spans 18 amino acids. Germline loops: CDR1 SGHDT, CDR2 YYEEEE. CDR3 loop: CASSLRQGPSSYNSPLHF. The CDR3 DNA reads as TGTGCCAGCAGCTTGAGGCAGGGGCCTAGCTCCTATAATTCACCCCTCCACTTT.

The chain employs TRBV11-2 and TRBJ1-1; D remains ambiguous. V lost 1 base and J lost 1, with 10 bases in between. The germline CDR1 and CDR2 sequences are SGHAT and FQNNGV. The CDR3 runs 15 residues. The CDR3 sequence is CASSLAGSGNTEAFF. CDR3 bases: TGTGCCAGCAGCTTAGCGGGCAGCGGGAACACTGAAGCTTTCTTT.

This clone has just a few counts. The V and J genes are TRBV6-6 and TRBJ1-5; 8 nucleotides align to TRBD1. The germline CDR1 and CDR2 sequences are MNHNY and SVGAGI (reference sequence). J gave up 7 bases and V 6 bases, and 14 bases lay outside the gene matches. This CDR3 spans 16 amino acids. The CDR3 spells CASRHESDRGGQPQHF. CDR3 DNA sequence: TGTGCCAGCAGGCACGAATCCGACAGGGGAGGACAGCCCCAGCATTTT.

This clone appeared a single time. The rearrangement uses TRBV3-1 (or the pseudogene TRBV3-2) and TRBJ1-3, with TRBD1 identical over 8 bases. The CDR3 loop spans 15 amino acids. With V trimmed by 0 bases and J by 6 bases, 4 bases remained unmatched. CDR1 is LGHDT, CDR2 YNNKEL, per germline (reference sequence). The CDR3 spells CASSQDGDRLNTIYF. Written as DNA, the CDR3 is TGTGCCAGCAGCCAAGATGGGGACAGGTTAAACACCATATATTTT.

The V call is TRBV9, the J call TRBJ1-6; D perhaps matches TRBD1 (5 bases). Germline lookup yields CDR1 SGDLS and CDR2 YYNGEE. There are 16 residues in the CDR3. V gave up 3 bases and J gave up 8 bases, with 18 bases separating them. The CDR3 loop reads CASSALGGIRDSPLHF. The CDR3 coding sequence is TGTGCCAGCAGCGCCCTTGGGGGGATCAGGGATTCACCCCTCCACTTT.

The chain employs TRBV12-3 or TRBV12-4 and TRBJ1-4; a weak D match, TRBD1 (6 bases). The CDR3 runs to 13 residues. The germline V and J ends were trimmed by 7 bases and 6 bases, with 12 bases remaining between them. CDR3 protein: CASNRGAHEKLFF. In DNA form, the CDR3 reads TGTGCCAGCAATCGGGGGGCACATGAAAAACTGTTTTTT.

The rearrangement joins TRBV3-1 (or the pseudogene TRBV3-2) to TRBJ2-3; 7 nucleotides match TRBD1. Germline V CDR1 and CDR2: LGHDT, YNNKEL (reference sequence). There are 16 residues in the CDR3. Trimming at V came to 4 bases and at J to 0 bases, leaving 7 bases not matched to a gene. The CDR3 is CASSLWTGLSTDTQYF. The CDR3 nucleotides are TGTGCCAGCAGCCTTTGGACAGGTCTTAGCACAGATACGCAGTATTTT.

This rearrangement joins TRBV6-5 to TRBJ1-5; D unresolved. V was trimmed by 7 bases and J by 5 bases, leaving 12 bases between them. CDR1 and CDR2 from the germline V gene are MNHEY and SVGAGI. This CDR3 region has 13 residues. The CDR3 region has the DNA TGTGCCAGCACCGACGGCGGTTATCAGCCCCAGCATTTT. Protein sequence: CASTDGGYQPQHF.

The rearrangement links TRBV21-1 to TRBJ1-1. TRBV21-1 is listed as a pseudogene. The CDR3 is 12 residues long. The CDR3: CASSNKNTEAFF. The DNA for the CDR3 is TGTGCCAGCAGCAATAAGAACACTGAAGCTTTCTTT.

The chain uses TRBV19 and TRBJ2-5; a possible D gene is TRBD1 (6 bases). With 5 bases removed from V and 5 bases from J, the gap between germline ends came to 15 bases. The CDR3 is made up of 14 amino acids. Per the germline V gene, CDR1 is LNHDA and CDR2 is SQIVND (reference sequence). The chain's CDR3 is CASSALGHWETQYF. The CDR3 DNA sequence: TGTGCCAGTAGTGCACTGGGACACTGGGAGACCCAGTACTTC.

The genes are TRBV24-1 and TRBJ1-1; tentatively, D is TRBD1 (5 bases). V dropped 4 bases and J dropped 8 bases, with 13 bases sitting between them. Per germline, CDR1 KGHDR and CDR2 SFDVKD. The CDR3 runs 13 residues. The CDR3 is CATSDRYWGEAFF. DNA of the CDR3: TGTGCCACCAGTGACCGCTACTGGGGCGAAGCTTTCTTT.